The next 18 T cell receptor beta chains were all read from a single sample in a study of breast tumors, draining lymph nodes, adjacent tissues. The lymph nodes were axillary draining lymph nodes from breast cancer patients. MiXCR was run by TCRdb on the multiplex PCR reads, yielding one entry per CDR3 protein. The table lists some 250,000 distinct CDR3 sequences, 30% to 35% of them singletons. The sequenced sample was axillary lymph node tissue. The receptors originated from a female donor with breast cancer. Some clones in this sample may be carry-over from other donors' samples.

This clonotype was detected only once. A single base separates this from a much larger clone, so it may be a read error. The V call is TRBV11-2, the J call TRBJ2-1; 11 nucleotides match TRBD2. The CDR3 is 22 residues long. V trimming: 5 bases; J trimming: 6 bases; junction bases outside the gene matches: 27. Germline lookup yields CDR1 SGHAT and CDR2 FQNNGV. DNA of the CDR3: TGTGCCAGCAGCCCTAGTCTACGCGCGAGACGGGGGACTAGCGGAAACTCCAATGAGCAGTTCTTC. The encoded protein is CASSPSLRARRGTSGNSNEQFF.

This clonotype was seen repeatedly, ten times or more. The rearrangement joins TRBV9 to TRBJ1-2, with TRBD1 matching over 7 bases. Germline lookup yields CDR1 SGDLS and CDR2 YYNGEE. The CDR3 contains 14 residues. The J segment lost 2 bases and the V segment lost 0 bases, leaving 1 base of the junction unmatched. DNA for the CDR3: TGTGCCAGCAGCGTAGGACAGGGAAACTATGGCTACACCTTC. Its translation: CASSVGQGNYGYTF.

This rearrangement joins TRBV12-3 or TRBV12-4 to TRBJ1-1, with D perhaps matching TRBD1 (5 bases). The CDR3 contains 14 residues. The V and J ends lost 5 bases and 4 bases respectively, with 14 bases between them. The CDR3 DNA sequence: TGTGCCAGCAGTCTCACGGCAGGGACCACTGAAGCTTTCTTT. It codes for CASSLTAGTTEAFF.

The chain links TRBV7-3 to TRBJ2-5; 9 bases fit TRBD1. This CDR3 has 14 residues. Looked up from germline, CDR1 is SGHTA and CDR2 is FQGTGA. Germline trimming cut 7 bases from V and 9 bases from J; bases unmatched to any gene: 12. The chain's CDR3 is CASTSGQGIQPQYF. The CDR3 nucleotides read TGTGCCAGCACCTCAGGACAGGGGATCCAGCCCCAGTACTTC.

This clonotype has ten or more counts. The V and J genes are TRBV4-1 and TRBJ2-1, with 7 nucleotides matching TRBD2. The ends lost 4 bases at V and 3 bases at J; junction bases unmatched: 9. CDR3 size: 16 residues. CDR1 MGHRA and CDR2 YSYEKL come from the germline V gene. The CDR3 sequence is CASSPRTRTSYNEQFF. The CDR3 DNA sequence: TGCGCCAGCAGCCCTCGAACACGGACTAGCTACAATGAGCAGTTCTTC.

The V call is TRBV7-8, the J call TRBJ2-3; 7 nucleotides match TRBD2. This CDR3 region has 18 residues. The V gene's germline CDR1 is SGHVS and CDR2 FQNEAQ. Trimming took 5 bases from V and 0 from J; bases not matched to a gene: 14. The CDR3 here is CASSLNRDYPFSTDTQYF. As DNA, the CDR3 is TGTGCCAGCAGCCTTAACCGGGACTACCCCTTTAGCACAGATACGCAGTATTTT.

The sample holds many counts of this clonotype. V and J are TRBV25-1 and TRBJ1-2, with a possible D match to TRBD1 (5 bases). CDR3 length: 14 residues. Germline-derived CDR1 and CDR2 are MGHDK and SYGVNS. V shed 7 bases and J shed 1 base, with 13 bases lying between them. In DNA form, the CDR3 reads TGTGCCAGCACCCCGCAGGGAGTTAACTATGGCTACACCTTC. Translation gives CASTPQGVNYGYTF.

This chain joins TRBV5-1 and TRBJ1-1; D perhaps matches TRBD1 (6 bases). CDR3 length: 14 residues. V was shortened by 0 bases and J by 4 bases, with 10 bases between the two germline ends. Germline values: CDR1 SGHRS, CDR2 YFSETQ. CDR3 sequence: CASSLGGASTEAFF. In nucleotides, the CDR3 is TGCGCCAGCAGCTTGGGGGGGGCTAGCACTGAAGCTTTCTTT. Full variable domain (missing parts from reference TRBV5-1 and TRBJ1-1): KAGVTQTPRYLIKTRGQQVTLSCSPISGHRSVSWYQQTPGQGLQFLFEYFSETQRNKGNFPGRFSGRQFSNSRSEMNVSTLELGDSALYLCASSLGGASTEAFFGQGTRLTVV.

This clonotype was detected ten times or more. The chain joins TRBV6-5 to TRBJ2-7, with 7 nucleotides matching TRBD1. Trimming took 0 bases from V and 4 from J; bases not matched to a gene: 9. Germline CDR1 MNHEY, CDR2 SVGAGI. The CDR3 sequence is 16 residues long. The CDR3 DNA sequence: TGTGCCAGCAGTTACTCCTGGACAGGTTCCTCTTACGAGCAGTACTTC. This gives the protein CASSYSWTGSSYEQYF.

A word on this clonotype: Because the CDR3's place on the DNA is in doubt, the DNA is left out and the CDR3 is given as listed by TCRdb. V usage is TRBV29-1 and J usage is TRBJ2-7. In germline, CDR1 is SQVTM, CDR2 ANQGSEA. The CDR3 spans 11 residues, counting both ends. The CDR3 sequence: CTSVPDYEQYF.

This clonotype was recorded at least ten times. The V call is TRBV20-1, the J call TRBJ1-5; D not resolved. V shed 6 bases and J shed 3 bases, with 12 bases lying between them. The CDR3 contains 13 residues. Germline V gene data show CDR1 as DFQATT and CDR2 as SNEGSKA (reference sequence). The CDR3 DNA sequence: TGCAGTGCCGAGGACGGATCCAATCAGCCCCAGCATTTT. It translates to CSAEDGSNQPQHF.

This clonotype was counted ten times or more. The CDR3 region is CASSSWDQPQHF. CDR3 DNA sequence: TGTGCCAGCAGTTCTTGGGATCAGCCCCAGCATTTT. The V call is TRBV27, the J call TRBJ1-5; no clear D. The germline V gene has CDR1 MNHEY and CDR2 SMNVEV (reference sequence). V lost 4 bases, J lost 5 bases, and 6 bases lay in between. The CDR3 runs 12 residues.

This clonotype was counted a single time. The genes are TRBV2 and TRBJ2-7; tentative D call: TRBD2 (6 bases). Trimming took off 6 bases at V and 5 bases at J, with 26 bases between the two ends. The CDR3 is made up of 17 amino acids. Germline assignment: CDR1 SNHLY and CDR2 FYNNEI. CDR3 region: CASSSSVAGLSRDEQYF. The CDR3, as DNA: TGTGCCAGCAGCAGCAGCGTGGCGGGACTTTCCAGAGACGAGCAGTACTTC.

This clonotype was seen a handful of times. The rearrangement uses TRBV3-1 and TRBJ1-2; D not certain. Deletions cut 2 bases from V and 5 bases from J, with 15 bases between. The CDR3 totals 15 residues. Germline V lookup: CDR1 LGHDT, CDR2 YNNKEL (reference sequence). Written as DNA, the CDR3 is TGTGCCAGCAGCCAAAGTCCCGGGTCACCTTATGGCTACACCTTC. Its translation is CASSQSPGSPYGYTF. The whole variable domain, remainder taken from reference TRBV3-1 and TRBJ1-2, is DTAVSQTPKYLVTQMGNDKSIKCEQNLGHDTMYWYKQDSKKFLKIMFSYNNKELIINETVPNRFSPKSPDKAHLNLHINSLELGDSAVYFCASSQSPGSPYGYTFGSGTRLTVV.

As concerns this clonotype: One junction end disagrees with the germline gene, perhaps due to a read error. J is TRBJ2-2 and V is TRBV5-1; 8 positions match TRBD2. The CDR3 spans 16 residues. The germline V gene encodes CDR1 SGHRS and CDR2 YFSETQ. CDR3 coding DNA: TGTGCCAGCAGCTCGGGAGCGGGAGTGGGCACCAGGGAGCTGTTTTTC. Residues: CASSSGAGVGTRELFF.

The chain joins TRBV6-4 to TRBJ2-3, with TRBD1 matching 9 bases. Germline assignment: CDR1 MRHNA and CDR2 SNTAGT. The CDR3 spans 13 residues. V lost 9 bases, J lost 4 bases, and 5 bases stayed unmatched. The CDR3 sequence is CARLRDRADTQYF. CDR3 DNA sequence: TGTGCCAGACTTCGGGACAGGGCAGATACGCAGTATTTT.

This clonotype has just a few counts. The chain joins TRBV19 to TRBJ2-1, with TRBD2 identical over 7 bases. This CDR3 contains 16 residues. The ends lost 5 bases at V and 2 bases at J; junction bases unmatched: 9. Per germline, CDR1 LNHDA and CDR2 SQIVND (reference sequence). CDR3: CASSLPRGSPYNEQFF. The CDR3 bases are TGTGCCAGTAGTTTACCCCGCGGGAGCCCCTACAATGAGCAGTTCTTC.

Concerning this clonotype: A much larger clone lies one base from this, so it may be a read error. The V and J genes are TRBV5-8 and TRBJ2-6; tentative D call: TRBD1 (6 bases). Germline values: CDR1 SGHTS, CDR2 YDEGEE. This CDR3 comprises 14 residues. V dropped 2 bases and J dropped 6 bases, with 9 bases sitting between them. In DNA, the CDR3 is TGTGCCAGCAGCTTCAGGGGATCGGCCAACGTCCTGACTTTC. Amino acids: CASSFRGSANVLTF.